This T cell receptor beta chain stems from a study of CD8 T cells in ankylosing spondylitis. Quantitative 5'-RACE was performed with molecular barcodes, and it yielded the TCR beta libraries. TCRdb itself ran the 5' RACE reads through MiXCR, one entry per CDR3 protein. The data show 200,000 or so distinct CDR3 sequences, with 13% seen just once and 9.5% to 12% held by the top ten. Losses at the gene ends were 5 bases for V and 4 bases for J; bases not matched to a gene: 7. The CDR3 contains 16 residues. Germline CDR1 and CDR2: SGHTA and FQGNSA. The TCR originated in a female donor with ankylosing spondylitis or in good health (not recorded which). The chain uses TRBV7-2 and TRBJ2-3; 12 bases fit TRBD2. Sequencing used blood, either unsorted or a sorted T cell fraction (not recorded which). Here the CDR3 DNA reads TGTGCCAGCAGCCCGACTAGCGGGAGAATCCCAGATACGCAGTATTTT. Its protein is CASSPTSGRIPDTQYF.